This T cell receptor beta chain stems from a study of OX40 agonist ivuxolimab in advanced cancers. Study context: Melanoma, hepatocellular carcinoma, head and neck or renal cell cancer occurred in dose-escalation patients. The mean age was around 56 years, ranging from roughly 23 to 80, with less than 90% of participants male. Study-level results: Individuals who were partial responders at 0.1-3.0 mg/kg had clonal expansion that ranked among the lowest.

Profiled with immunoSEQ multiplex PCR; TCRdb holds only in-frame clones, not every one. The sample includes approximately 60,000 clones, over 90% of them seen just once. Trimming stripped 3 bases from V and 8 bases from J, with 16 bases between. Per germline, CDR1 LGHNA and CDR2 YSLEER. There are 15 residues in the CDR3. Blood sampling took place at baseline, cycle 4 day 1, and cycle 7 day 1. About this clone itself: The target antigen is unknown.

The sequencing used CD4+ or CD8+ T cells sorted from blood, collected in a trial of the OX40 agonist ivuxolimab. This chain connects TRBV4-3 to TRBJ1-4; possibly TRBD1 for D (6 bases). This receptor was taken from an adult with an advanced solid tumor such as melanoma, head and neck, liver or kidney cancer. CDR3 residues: CASSQLTGLGEKLFF. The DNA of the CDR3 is TGCGCCAGCAGCCAGCTAACAGGGTTGGGCGAAAAACTGTTTTTT.